Presented here are 14 T cell receptor beta chains from one specimen sequenced in a study of tumor-infiltrating lymphocytes in primary liver carcinoma. With a constant-region primer, TCR beta cDNA was made from 450 to 550 ng of total RNA. Three nested multiplex PCR rounds, a slightly modified ARM-PCR, produced the libraries for TCR beta. Each of the first two PCR rounds ran roughly 9 cycles with TRBV1-TRBV30 forward and C-beta reverse primers. TCRdb itself ran the multiplex PCR reads through MiXCR, one entry per CDR3 protein. The table records tens of thousands of distinct CDR3 sequences, 79% of them present only once. Scientists recovered RNA and DNA together from approximately 20-30 mg of unsorted bulk tissue. Sequenced sample: liver tumor tissue from sampling region 4. Indicated subset: tumor region T4, right-lateral pole. All receptors come from a woman in her thirties with primary liver carcinoma and hepatitis B virus infection.

Points on this clonotype: The junction and the germline gene differ at one end; a read error may be behind it. The rearrangement uses TRBV12-3 or TRBV12-4 and TRBJ1-1; TRBD1 matches at 10 bases. The CDR3 is made up of 17 amino acids. This CDR3 reads CVSSPVPGQGTGAEAFF. In DNA form, the CDR3 reads TGTGTCAGCAGCCCTGTCCCGGGACAGGGGACGGGCGCTGAAGCTTTCTTC.

Notes on this clonotype: A junction end diverges from the germline sequence, so it may reflect a read error. The chain links TRBV4-3 to TRBJ2-2, with D tentatively TRBD2 (7 bases). The CDR3 totals 19 residues. The germline V gene has CDR1 LGHNA and CDR2 YSLEER. The CDR3 is CASSVLGGGPRSNTGELFF. The CDR3 coding sequence is TGCGCCAGCAGCGTATTAGGGGGAGGGCCCCGTTCGAACACCGGGGAACTGTTTTTT.

To note about this clonotype: The conserved phenylalanine or tryptophan normally closing the CDR3 is absent here, so this likely arose from a read error. J is TRBJ2-7 and V is TRBV11-2; unclear D gene. The V end lost 1 base, the J end lost 1 base, and 11 bases lay between the germline ends. The CDR3 extends over 15 amino acids. Germline V lookup: CDR1 SGHAT, CDR2 FQNNGV. CDR3 protein: CASSLGVCSSYEQYY. The CDR3 region has the DNA TGTGCCAGCAGCTTAGGAGTTTGTAGTTCCTACGAGCAGTACTAC.

Remarks on this clonotype: This CDR3 is missing its conserved last phenylalanine or tryptophan, likely due to a read error. The chain links TRBV11-1 to TRBJ1-1; D not certain. CDR3 length equals 13 residues. Germline lookup yields CDR1 SGHAT and CDR2 FQDESV (reference sequence). Here the CDR3 reads CASSFRLNTEAFS. The DNA of the CDR3 is TGTGCCAGCAGCTTCCGACTGAACACTGAGGCTTTCTCT.

About this clonotype: At one of its ends the junction is not consistent with the germline gene, which may arise from a read error. CDR3 loop: CASSGVMAGVPGELFF. The CDR3 DNA reads TGTGCCAGCAGCGGGGTTATGGCGGGAGTGCCCGGGGAGCTTTTTTTT. This rearrangement joins TRBV11-3 to TRBJ2-2; TRBD2 agrees at 7 bases. Germline V gene sequence: CDR1 SGHNT, CDR2 YENEEA. The CDR3 covers 16 residues. The full variable domain, in which reference TRBV11-3 and TRBJ2-2 provide the parts outside the CDR3, is EAGVVQSPRYKIIEKKQPVAFWCNPISGHNTLYWYLQNLGQGPELLIRYENEEAVDDSQLPKDRFSAERLKGVDSTLKIQPAELGDSAVYLCASSGVMAGVPGELFFGEGSRLTVL.

In the case of this clonotype: Likely a read error: the CDR3 ends without its conserved phenylalanine or tryptophan. The chain links TRBV6-1 to TRBJ2-2; no definite D call. The CDR3 length is 14 residues. CDR1 and CDR2 (germline): MNHNS, SASEGT. Trimming left V 11 bases short and J 3 bases short, with 16 bases between. CDR3: CAGTKRRDTGELFY. DNA of the CDR3: TGTGCCGGCACGAAGAGAAGGGACACCGGGGAGCTGTTTTAT.

Comment on this clonotype: A junction end diverges from the germline sequence, so it may reflect a read error. The rearrangement links TRBV28 to TRBJ2-5; D is perhaps TRBD1 or TRBD2 (5 bases each). Looked up from germline, CDR1 is MDHEN and CDR2 is SYDVKM. This CDR3 spans 14 amino acids. CDR3 sequence reads: CASSAAWGRETRYF. In DNA form, the CDR3 reads TGTGCCAGCAGTGCGGCATGGGGGAGAGAGACCCGGTACTTC.

Worth noting for this clonotype: One junction end does not reproduce the germline sequence, and a read error may be involved. This chain joins TRBV5-4 and TRBJ2-3, with 8 bases aligning to TRBD2. Germline CDR1 reads SGHNT; CDR2 reads YYREEE (reference sequence). This CDR3 contains 12 residues. The CDR3 spells CASKNGGDKQYF. In DNA form, the CDR3 reads TGTGCCAGCAAAAACGGGGGGGATAAGCAGTATTTT. Full variable domain (remainder filled in from reference TRBV5-4 and TRBJ2-3): ETGVTQSPTHLIKTRGQQVTLRCSSQSGHNTVSWYQQALGQGPQFIFQYYREEENGRGNFPPRFSGLQFPNYSSELNVNALELDDSALYLCASKNGGDKQYFGPGTRLTVL.

About this clonotype: Its ends do not fully match the called genes, so a read error is possible. V gene TRBV11-1 combines with J gene TRBJ1-1, with a possible D match to TRBD1 (5 bases). The germline V gene has CDR1 SGHAT and CDR2 FQDESV (reference sequence). The CDR3 runs to 14 residues. The CDR3 is CAGSFGQGYTEVFF. The CDR3, as DNA: TGTGCCGGCAGTTTCGGGCAGGGCTACACTGAAGTTTTCTTT.

Points on this clonotype: One end of the junction fails to match germline, which may point to a read error. This chain links TRBV4-1 with TRBJ2-1; D ambiguous. The CDR3 extends over 18 amino acids. Germline V gives CDR1 MGHRA, CDR2 YSYEKL. This chain's CDR3 is CASSQEWVPQSSYNEEFF. In nucleotides, the CDR3 is TGCGCCAGCAGCCAAGAGTGGGTACCCCAGAGCTCCTACAATGAGGAGTTCTTC.

Regarding this clonotype: One end of the junction does not line up with germline, which may come from a read error. The V and J genes are TRBV4-2 and TRBJ2-7; maybe TRBD1 (7 bases). CDR1 and CDR2 from the germline V gene are LGHNA and YNFKEQ. The CDR3 is 18 residues long. The DNA of the CDR3 is TGTACCAGCAGCCAGGAATACCTAGGGCAGGGGGGACCGCGCGAGCAGTACTTC. Protein product: CTSSQEYLGQGGPREQYF.

About this clonotype: One end of the junction fails to match germline, which may point to a read error. This chain links TRBV4-1 with TRBJ2-5; either TRBD1 or TRBD2 may supply D (5 bases each). Germline assignment: CDR1 MGHRA and CDR2 YSYEKL. The CDR3 loop spans 15 amino acids. CDR3 bases: TGTGCCAGCAGGCAAGAAGAGAGAGGGGACGAGACCCAGTACTTC. This sequence encodes CASRQEERGDETQYF.

Comment on this clonotype: At one end the junction does not follow the germline gene, possibly because of a read error. The genes are TRBV11-2 and TRBJ2-3; D unresolved. There are 13 residues in the CDR3. Germline assignment: CDR1 SGHAT and CDR2 FQNNGV. The CDR3 loop reads CASSLQWGNTPYF. CDR3 sequence (DNA): TGTGCCAGCAGCCTACAGTGGGGAAATACGCCGTACTTT.

In this sample, this clonotype turned up once. Compared with germline, one end of the junction differs, possibly owing to a read error. The chain has TRBV7-3 and TRBJ2-3; D gene unclear. The CDR3 consists of 15 residues. Germline loops: CDR1 SGHTA, CDR2 FQGTGA. The CDR3 nucleotides read TGTACCAGTAGCCCCTATAAAGGCGGCACAGATAGGCAGTATTTT. Protein sequence: CTSSPYKGGTDRQYF.